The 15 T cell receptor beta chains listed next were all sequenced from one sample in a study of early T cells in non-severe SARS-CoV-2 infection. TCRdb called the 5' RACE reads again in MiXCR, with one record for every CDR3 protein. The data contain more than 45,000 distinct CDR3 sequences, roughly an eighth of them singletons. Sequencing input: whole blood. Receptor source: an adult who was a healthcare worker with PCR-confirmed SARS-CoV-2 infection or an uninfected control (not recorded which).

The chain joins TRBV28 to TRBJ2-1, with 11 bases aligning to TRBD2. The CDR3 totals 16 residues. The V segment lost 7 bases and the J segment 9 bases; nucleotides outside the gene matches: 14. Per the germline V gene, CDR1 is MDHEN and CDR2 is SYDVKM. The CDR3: CASTPGGTSGTIEQFF. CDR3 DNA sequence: TGTGCCAGCACCCCTGGGGGGACTAGCGGTACAATTGAGCAGTTCTTC.

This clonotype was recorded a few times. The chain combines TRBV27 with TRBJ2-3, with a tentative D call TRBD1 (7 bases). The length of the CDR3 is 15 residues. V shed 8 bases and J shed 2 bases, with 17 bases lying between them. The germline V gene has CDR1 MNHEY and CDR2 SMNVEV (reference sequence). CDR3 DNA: TGTGCCAGCTCATCGGAGGGACAGCACACAGATACGCAGTATTTT. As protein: CASSSEGQHTDTQYF.

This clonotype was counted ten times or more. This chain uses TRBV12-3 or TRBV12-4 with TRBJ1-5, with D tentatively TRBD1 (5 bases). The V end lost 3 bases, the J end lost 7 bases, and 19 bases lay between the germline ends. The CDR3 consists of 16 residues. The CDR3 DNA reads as TGTGCCAGCAGTTTTGGGATGGGGGGAGGTAGGCAGCCCCAGCATTTT. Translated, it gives CASSFGMGGGRQPQHF.

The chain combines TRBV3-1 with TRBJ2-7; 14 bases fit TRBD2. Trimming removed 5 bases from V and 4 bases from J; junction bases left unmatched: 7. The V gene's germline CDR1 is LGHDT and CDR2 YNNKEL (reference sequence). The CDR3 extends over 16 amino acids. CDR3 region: CASSVPGLAGVYEQYF. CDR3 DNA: TGTGCCAGCAGCGTTCCGGGACTAGCGGGAGTTTACGAGCAGTACTTC.

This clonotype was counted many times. The CDR3 region has the DNA TGTGCCAGCAGCGTAACAACTATGAACACCGGGGAGCTGTTTTTT. The encoded protein is CASSVTTMNTGELFF. V is TRBV9 and J is TRBJ2-2; D unresolved. Germline V gene lookup returns CDR1 SGDLS and CDR2 YYNGEE. CDR3 size: 15 residues. Trimming shortened V by 1 base and J by 1 base, and 8 bases separated the two germline ends.

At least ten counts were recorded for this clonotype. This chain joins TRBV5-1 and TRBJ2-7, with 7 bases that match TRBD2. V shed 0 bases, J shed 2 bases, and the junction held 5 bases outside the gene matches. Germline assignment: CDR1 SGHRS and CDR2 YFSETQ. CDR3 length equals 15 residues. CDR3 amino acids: CASSLAGGGTYEQYF. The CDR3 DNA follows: TGCGCCAGCAGCTTGGCCGGCGGGGGAACCTACGAGCAGTACTTC. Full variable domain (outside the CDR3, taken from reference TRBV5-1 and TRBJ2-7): KAGVTQTPRYLIKTRGQQVTLSCSPISGHRSVSWYQQTPGQGLQFLFEYFSETQRNKGNFPGRFSGRQFSNSRSEMNVSTLELGDSALYLCASSLAGGGTYEQYFGPGTRLTVT.

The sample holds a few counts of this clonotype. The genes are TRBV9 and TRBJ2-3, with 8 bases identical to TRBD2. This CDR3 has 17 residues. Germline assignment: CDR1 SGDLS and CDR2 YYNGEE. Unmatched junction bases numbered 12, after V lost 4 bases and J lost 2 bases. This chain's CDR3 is CASSPGVAGSFTDTQYF. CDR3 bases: TGTGCCAGCAGCCCGGGAGTAGCGGGATCTTTCACAGATACGCAGTATTTT.

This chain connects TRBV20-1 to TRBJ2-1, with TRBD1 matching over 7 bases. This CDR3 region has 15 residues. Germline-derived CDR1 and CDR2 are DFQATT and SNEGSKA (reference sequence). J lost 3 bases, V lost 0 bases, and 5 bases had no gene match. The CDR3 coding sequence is TGCAGTGCTAGAGATAGGAGGACAGGCTACAATGAGCAGTTCTTC. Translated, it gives CSARDRRTGYNEQFF.

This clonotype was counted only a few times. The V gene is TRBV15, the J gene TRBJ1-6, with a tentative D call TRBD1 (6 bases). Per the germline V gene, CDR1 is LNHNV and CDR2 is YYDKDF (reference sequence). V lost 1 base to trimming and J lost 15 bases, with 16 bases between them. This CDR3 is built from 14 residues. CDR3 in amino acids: CATSRGDIGELLHF. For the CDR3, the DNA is TGTGCCACCAGCAGAGGGGACATCGGTGAACTCCTCCACTTT. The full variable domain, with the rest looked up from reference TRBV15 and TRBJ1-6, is DAMVIQNPRYQVTQFGKPVTLSCSQTLNHNVMYWYQQKSSQAPKLLFHYYDKDFNNEADTPDNFQSRRPNTSFCFLDIRSPGLGDTAMYLCATSRGDIGELLHFGNGTRLTVT.

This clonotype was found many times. CDR3 residues: CSVEALSGLAGKQFF. Here the CDR3 DNA reads TGCAGCGTTGAAGCGTTGTCGGGACTAGCGGGAAAGCAGTTCTTC. This chain links TRBV29-1 with TRBJ2-1, with 13 nucleotides matching TRBD2. The germline gives CDR1 SQVTM, CDR2 ANQGSEA. CDR3 size: 15 residues. The V and J ends lost 1 base and 11 bases, in that order; junction bases with no gene match: 8.

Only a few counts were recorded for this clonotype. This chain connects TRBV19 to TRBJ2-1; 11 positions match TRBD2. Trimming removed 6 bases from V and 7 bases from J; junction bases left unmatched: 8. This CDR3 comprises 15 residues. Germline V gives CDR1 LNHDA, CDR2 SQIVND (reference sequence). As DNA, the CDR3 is TGTGCCAGTAGCAGGGCACTAGCGGGAGTTAATGAGCAGTTCTTC. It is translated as CASSRALAGVNEQFF.

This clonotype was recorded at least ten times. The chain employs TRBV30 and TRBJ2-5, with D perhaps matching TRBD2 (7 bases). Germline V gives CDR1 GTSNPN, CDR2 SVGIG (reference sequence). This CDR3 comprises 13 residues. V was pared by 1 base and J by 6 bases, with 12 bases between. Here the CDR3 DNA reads TGTGCCTGGAGTGGGGGGGGCAGGCAGACCCAGTACTTC. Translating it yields CAWSGGGRQTQYF.

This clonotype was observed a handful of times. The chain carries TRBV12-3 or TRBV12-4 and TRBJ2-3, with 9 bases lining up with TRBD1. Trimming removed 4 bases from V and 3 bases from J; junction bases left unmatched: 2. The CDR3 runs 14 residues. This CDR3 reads CASSSDRGTDTQYF. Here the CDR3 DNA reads TGTGCCAGCAGTTCGGACAGGGGAACAGATACGCAGTATTTT.

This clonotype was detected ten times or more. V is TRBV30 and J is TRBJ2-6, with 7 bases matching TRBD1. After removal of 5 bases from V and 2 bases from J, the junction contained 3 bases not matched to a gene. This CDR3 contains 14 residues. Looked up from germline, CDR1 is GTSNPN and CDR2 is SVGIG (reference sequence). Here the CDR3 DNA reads TGTGCCTGGGCAACAGGGGCTGGGGCCAACGTCCTGACTTTC. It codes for CAWATGAGANVLTF.

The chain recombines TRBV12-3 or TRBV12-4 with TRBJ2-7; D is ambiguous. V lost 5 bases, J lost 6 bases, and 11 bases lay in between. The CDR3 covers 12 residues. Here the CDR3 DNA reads TGTGCCAGCAGTCCCCCCACGGGCGAGCAGTACTTC. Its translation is CASSPPTGEQYF.